This TCR beta chain was captured by sequencing in a study of shared clonotypes between healthy human individuals. Regarding the study as a whole: Sequencing depth was a factor that was expected to affect clonotype sharing among donors. Rarefaction showed that sequencing of sorted subsets was incomplete (despite large depth).

V dropped 0 bases and J dropped 9; count of bases not matched to a gene: 8. Germline V CDR1 and CDR2: MNHEY, SMNVEV (reference sequence). The CDR3 is 16 amino acids. Assay runs were performed at deep level. Every immunoSEQ plate was one replicate of a subset's evenly spread DNA. Profiled with immunoSEQ multiplex PCR; TCRdb holds only in-frame clones, not every one. Among about 2.2 million clones listed, 80% to 95% were seen once. A word on this clone: What it binds is unknown.

In the naive CD8 group, cells lacked CD45RO and were positively selected for CCR7, so terminally differentiated effector memory CD45RA+ cells were left out. The TCR was taken from a man between 18 and 35 years old in good health. Some clones in this sample may be carry-over from other donors' samples. Input material: naive CD8+ T cells from PBMCs. The chain employs TRBV27 and TRBJ2-1, with 10 bases fitting TRBD1. The CDR3 bases are TGTGCCAGCAGTTTATCTTTAGGGACAGGGGACCTTGAGCAGTTCTTC. As protein: CASSLSLGTGDLEQFF.